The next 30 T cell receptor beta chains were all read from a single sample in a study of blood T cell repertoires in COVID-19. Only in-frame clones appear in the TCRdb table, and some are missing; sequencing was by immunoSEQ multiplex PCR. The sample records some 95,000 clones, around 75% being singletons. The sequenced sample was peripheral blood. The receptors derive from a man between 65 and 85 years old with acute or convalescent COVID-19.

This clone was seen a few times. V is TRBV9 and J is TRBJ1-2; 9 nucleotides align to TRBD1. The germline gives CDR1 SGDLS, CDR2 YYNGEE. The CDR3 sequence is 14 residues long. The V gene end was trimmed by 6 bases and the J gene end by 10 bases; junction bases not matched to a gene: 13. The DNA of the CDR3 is TGTGCCAGCACCCAAGGGGGGACAGGGTATCCCTACACCTTC. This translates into CASTQGGTGYPYTF.

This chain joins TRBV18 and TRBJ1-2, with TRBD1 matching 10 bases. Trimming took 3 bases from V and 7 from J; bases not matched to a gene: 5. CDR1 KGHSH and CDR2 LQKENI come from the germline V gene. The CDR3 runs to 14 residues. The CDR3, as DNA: TGTGCCAGCTCACCGGGACAGGGGACTTCTGGCTACACCTTC. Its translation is CASSPGQGTSGYTF. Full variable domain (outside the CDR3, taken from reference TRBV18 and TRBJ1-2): NAGVMQNPRHLVRRRGQEARLRCSPMKGHSHVYWYRQLPEEGLKFMVYLQKENIIDESGMPKERFSAEFPKEGPSILRIQQVVRGDSAAYFCASSPGQGTSGYTFGSGTRLTVV.

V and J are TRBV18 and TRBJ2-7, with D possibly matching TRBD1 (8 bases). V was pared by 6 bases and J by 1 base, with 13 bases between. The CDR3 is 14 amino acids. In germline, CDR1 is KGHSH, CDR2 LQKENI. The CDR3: CASSTGGGSYEQYF. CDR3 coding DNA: TGTGCCAGCTCCACAGGGGGGGGGTCCTACGAGCAGTACTTC. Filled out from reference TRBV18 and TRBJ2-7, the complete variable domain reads NAGVMQNPRHLVRRRGQEARLRCSPMKGHSHVYWYRQLPEEGLKFMVYLQKENIIDESGMPKERFSAEFPKEGPSILRIQQVVRGDSAAYFCASSTGGGSYEQYFGPGTRLTVT.

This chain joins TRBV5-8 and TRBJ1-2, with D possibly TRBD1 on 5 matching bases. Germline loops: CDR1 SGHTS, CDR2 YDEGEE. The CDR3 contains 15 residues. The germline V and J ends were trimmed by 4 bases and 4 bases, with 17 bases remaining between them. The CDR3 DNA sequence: TGTGCCAGCAGCGTAGGGGCCATTCTCTCCTATGGCTACACCTTC. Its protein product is CASSVGAILSYGYTF.

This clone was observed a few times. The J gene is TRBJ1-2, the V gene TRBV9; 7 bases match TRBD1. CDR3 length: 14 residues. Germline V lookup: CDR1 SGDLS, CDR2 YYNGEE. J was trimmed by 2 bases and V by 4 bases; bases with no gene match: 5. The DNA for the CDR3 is TGTGCCAGCAGCTCTGAGACAGGGAACTATGGCTACACCTTC. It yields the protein CASSSETGNYGYTF.

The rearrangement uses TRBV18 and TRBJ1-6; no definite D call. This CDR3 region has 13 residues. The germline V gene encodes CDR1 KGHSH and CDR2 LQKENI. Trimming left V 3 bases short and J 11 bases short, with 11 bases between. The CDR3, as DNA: TGTGCCAGCTCACCCCTCTCTTTCCCACCCCTCCACTTT. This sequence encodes CASSPLSFPPLHF.

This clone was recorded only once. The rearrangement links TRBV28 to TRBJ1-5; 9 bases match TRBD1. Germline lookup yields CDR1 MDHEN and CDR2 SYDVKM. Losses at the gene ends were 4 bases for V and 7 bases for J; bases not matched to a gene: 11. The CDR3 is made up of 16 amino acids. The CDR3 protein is CASSSGQGRVRQPQHF. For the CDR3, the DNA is TGTGCCAGCAGTTCCGGACAGGGGCGGGTTAGGCAGCCCCAGCATTTT.

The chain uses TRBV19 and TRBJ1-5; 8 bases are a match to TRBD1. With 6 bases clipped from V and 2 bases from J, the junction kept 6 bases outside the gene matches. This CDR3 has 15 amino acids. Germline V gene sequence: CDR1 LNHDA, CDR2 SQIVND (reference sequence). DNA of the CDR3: TGTGCCAGTAGAGAGGACAGGGCCGGCAATCAGCCCCAGCATTTT. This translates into CASREDRAGNQPQHF. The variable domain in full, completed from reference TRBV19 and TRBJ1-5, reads DGGITQSPKYLFRKEGQNVTLSCEQNLNHDAMYWYRQDPGQGLRLIYYSQIVNDFQKGDIAEGYSVSREKKESFPLTVTSAQKNPTAFYLCASREDRAGNQPQHFGDGTRLSIL.

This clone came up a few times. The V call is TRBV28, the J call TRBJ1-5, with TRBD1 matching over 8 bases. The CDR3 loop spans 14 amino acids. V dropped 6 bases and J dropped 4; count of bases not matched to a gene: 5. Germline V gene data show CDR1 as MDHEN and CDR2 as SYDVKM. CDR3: CASRQTGGNQPQHF. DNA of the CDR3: TGTGCCAGCAGGCAAACAGGGGGGAATCAGCCCCAGCATTTT.

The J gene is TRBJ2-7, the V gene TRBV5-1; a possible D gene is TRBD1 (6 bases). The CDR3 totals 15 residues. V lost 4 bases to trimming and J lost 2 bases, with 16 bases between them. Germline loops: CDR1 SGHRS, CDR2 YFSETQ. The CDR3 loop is CASSQDSQSTYEQYF. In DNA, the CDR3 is TGCGCCAGCAGCCAGGACAGTCAAAGCACCTACGAGCAGTACTTC.

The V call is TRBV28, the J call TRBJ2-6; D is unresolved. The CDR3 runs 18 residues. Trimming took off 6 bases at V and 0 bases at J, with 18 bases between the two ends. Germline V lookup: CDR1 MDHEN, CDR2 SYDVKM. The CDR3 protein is CASSLRPRWFSGANVLTF. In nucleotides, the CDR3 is TGTGCCAGCAGCCTAAGGCCGAGGTGGTTCTCTGGGGCCAACGTCCTGACTTTC.

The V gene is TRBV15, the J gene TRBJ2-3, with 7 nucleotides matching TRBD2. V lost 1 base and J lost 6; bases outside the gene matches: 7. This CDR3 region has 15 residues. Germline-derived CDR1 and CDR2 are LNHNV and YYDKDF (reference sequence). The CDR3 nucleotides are TGTGCCACCAGCAGAGGAACTAGCGTGAGTGATACGCAGTATTTT. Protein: CATSRGTSVSDTQYF.

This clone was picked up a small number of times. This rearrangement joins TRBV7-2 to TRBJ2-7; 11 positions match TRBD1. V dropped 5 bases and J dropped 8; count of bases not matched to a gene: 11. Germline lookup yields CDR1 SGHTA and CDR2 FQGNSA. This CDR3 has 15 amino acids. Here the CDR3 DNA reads TGTGCCAGCAGCCCAGCCGGGACAGGGGGAATCAAGCAGTACTTC. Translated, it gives CASSPAGTGGIKQYF.

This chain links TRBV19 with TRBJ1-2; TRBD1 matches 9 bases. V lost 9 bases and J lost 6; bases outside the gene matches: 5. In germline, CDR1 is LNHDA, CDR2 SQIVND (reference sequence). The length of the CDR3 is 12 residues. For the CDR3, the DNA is TGTGCCAGCGGACAGGGGCGGGATGGCTACACCTTC. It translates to CASGQGRDGYTF. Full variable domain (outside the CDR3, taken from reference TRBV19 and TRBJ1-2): DGGITQSPKYLFRKEGQNVTLSCEQNLNHDAMYWYRQDPGQGLRLIYYSQIVNDFQKGDIAEGYSVSREKKESFPLTVTSAQKNPTAFYLCASGQGRDGYTFGSGTRLTVV.

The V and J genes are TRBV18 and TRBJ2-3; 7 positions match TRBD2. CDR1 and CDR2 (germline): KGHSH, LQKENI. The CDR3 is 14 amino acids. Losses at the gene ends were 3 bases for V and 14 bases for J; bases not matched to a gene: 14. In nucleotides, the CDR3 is TGTGCCAGCTCACCTACTAGCGCCCGCGACTTACTGTATTTT. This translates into CASSPTSARDLLYF.

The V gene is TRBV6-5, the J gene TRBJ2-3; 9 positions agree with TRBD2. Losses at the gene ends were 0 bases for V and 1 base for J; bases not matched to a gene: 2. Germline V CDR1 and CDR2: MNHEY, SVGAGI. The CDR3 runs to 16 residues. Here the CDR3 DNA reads TGTGCCAGCAGTTACTCGGCGGGAGGGGGCACAGATACGCAGTATTTT. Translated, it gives CASSYSAGGGTDTQYF.

CDR3 sequence: CASSAPTGVKETQYF. The CDR3 DNA follows: TGCGCCAGCAGCGCCCCGACAGGGGTGAAAGAGACCCAGTACTTC. The V call is TRBV5-1, the J call TRBJ2-5; TRBD1 agrees at 8 bases. Germline values: CDR1 SGHRS, CDR2 YFSETQ. This CDR3 spans 15 amino acids. After removal of 4 bases from V and 3 bases from J, the junction contained 8 bases not matched to a gene.

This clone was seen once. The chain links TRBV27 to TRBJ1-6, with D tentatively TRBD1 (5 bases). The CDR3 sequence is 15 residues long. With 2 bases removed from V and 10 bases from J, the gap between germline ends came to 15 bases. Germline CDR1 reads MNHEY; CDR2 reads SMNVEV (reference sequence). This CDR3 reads CASSLMQGSISPLHF. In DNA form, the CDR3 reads TGTGCCAGCAGTTTAATGCAGGGATCGATATCACCCCTCCACTTT.

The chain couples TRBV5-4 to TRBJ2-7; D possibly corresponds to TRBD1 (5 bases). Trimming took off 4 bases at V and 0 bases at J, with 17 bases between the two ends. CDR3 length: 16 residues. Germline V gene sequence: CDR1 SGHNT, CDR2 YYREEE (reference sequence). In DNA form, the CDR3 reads TGTGCCAGCAGCCCATTCTCAAGTAGGGGCTCCTACGAGCAGTACTTC. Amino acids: CASSPFSSRGSYEQYF.

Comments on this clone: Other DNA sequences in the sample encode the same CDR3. CDR3 DNA: TGCGCCAGCAGCTTGGAGGGAGGCTCCTACAATGAGCAGTTCTTC. Translation: CASSLEGGSYNEQFF. The rearrangement joins TRBV5-1 to TRBJ2-1, with a weak D call TRBD2 (6 bases). The CDR3 loop spans 15 amino acids. With 0 bases removed from V and 0 bases from J, the gap between germline ends came to 7 bases. Germline CDR1 and CDR2: SGHRS and YFSETQ.

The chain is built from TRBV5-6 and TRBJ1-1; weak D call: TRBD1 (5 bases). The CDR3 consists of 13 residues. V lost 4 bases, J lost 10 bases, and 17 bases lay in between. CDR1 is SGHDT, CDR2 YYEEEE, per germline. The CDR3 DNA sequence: TGTGCCAGCAGCCGGGGGGTGAGGGGAAGAGCTTTCTTT. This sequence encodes CASSRGVRGRAFF.

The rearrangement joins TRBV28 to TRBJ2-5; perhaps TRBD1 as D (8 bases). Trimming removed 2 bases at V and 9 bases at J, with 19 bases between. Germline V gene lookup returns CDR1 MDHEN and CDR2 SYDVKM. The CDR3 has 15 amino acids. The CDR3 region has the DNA TGTGCCAGCAGTTTAATGGCGGGAGTGACAGGGGCCCAGTACTTC. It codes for CASSLMAGVTGAQYF.

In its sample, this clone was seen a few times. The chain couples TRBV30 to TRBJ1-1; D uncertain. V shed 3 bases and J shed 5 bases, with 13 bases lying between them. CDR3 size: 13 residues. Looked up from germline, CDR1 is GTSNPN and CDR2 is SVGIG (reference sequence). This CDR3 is CAWSPGGWTEAFF. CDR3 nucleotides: TGTGCCTGGAGCCCGGGAGGGTGGACTGAAGCTTTCTTT. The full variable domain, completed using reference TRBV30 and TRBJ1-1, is SQTIHQWPATLVQPVGSPLSLECTVEGTSNPNLYWYRQAAGRGLQLLFYSVGIGQISSEVPQNLSASRPQDRQFILSSKKLLLSDSGFYLCAWSPGGWTEAFFGQGTRLTVV.

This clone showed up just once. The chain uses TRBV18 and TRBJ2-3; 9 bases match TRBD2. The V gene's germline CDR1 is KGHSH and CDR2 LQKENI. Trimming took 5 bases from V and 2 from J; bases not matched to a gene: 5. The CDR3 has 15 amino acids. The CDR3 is CASSKTSGYTDTQYF. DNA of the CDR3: TGTGCCAGCTCAAAGACTAGCGGTTACACAGATACGCAGTATTTT.

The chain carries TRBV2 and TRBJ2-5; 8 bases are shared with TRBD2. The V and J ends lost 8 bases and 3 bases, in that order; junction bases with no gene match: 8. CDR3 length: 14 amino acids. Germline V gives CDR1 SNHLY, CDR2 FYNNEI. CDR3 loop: CASRGGRVKETQYF. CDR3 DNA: TGTGCCAGCCGGGGGGGGCGCGTGAAAGAGACCCAGTACTTC.

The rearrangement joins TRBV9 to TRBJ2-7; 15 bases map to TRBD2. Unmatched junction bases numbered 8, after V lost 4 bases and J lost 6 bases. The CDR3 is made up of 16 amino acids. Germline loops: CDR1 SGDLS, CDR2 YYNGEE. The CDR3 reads CASSLGLAGGRGEQYF. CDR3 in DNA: TGTGCCAGCAGCCTCGGACTAGCGGGAGGGAGGGGCGAGCAGTACTTC.

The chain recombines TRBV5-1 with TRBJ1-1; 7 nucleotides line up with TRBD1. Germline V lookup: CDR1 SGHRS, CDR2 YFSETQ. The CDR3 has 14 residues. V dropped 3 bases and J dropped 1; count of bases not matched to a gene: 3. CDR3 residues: CASSSRTGNTEAFF. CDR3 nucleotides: TGCGCCAGCAGCTCTCGGACAGGGAACACTGAAGCTTTCTTT.

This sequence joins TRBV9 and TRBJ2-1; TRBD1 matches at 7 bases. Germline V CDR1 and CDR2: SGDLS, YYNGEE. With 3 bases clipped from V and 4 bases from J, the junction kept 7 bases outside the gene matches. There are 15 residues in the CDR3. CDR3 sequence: CASSDRDRSYNEQFF. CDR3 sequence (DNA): TGTGCCAGCAGCGACCGGGACAGATCTTACAATGAGCAGTTCTTC.

CDR3 region: CASSQGVSLHF. The CDR3 DNA reads as TGTGCCAGCAGTCAGGGGGTCAGCCTCCACTTT. The rearrangement joins TRBV28 to TRBJ1-6, with TRBD1 identical over 7 bases. The V gene's germline CDR1 is MDHEN and CDR2 SYDVKM. V lost 5 bases, J lost 15 bases, and 4 bases stayed unmatched. The CDR3 runs to 11 residues.

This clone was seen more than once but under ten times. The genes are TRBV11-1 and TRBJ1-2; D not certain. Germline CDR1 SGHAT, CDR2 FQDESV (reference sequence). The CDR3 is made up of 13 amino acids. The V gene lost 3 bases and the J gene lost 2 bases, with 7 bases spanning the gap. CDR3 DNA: TGTGCCAGCAGCTTCGAGGCCAACTATGGCTACACCTTC. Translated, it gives CASSFEANYGYTF.